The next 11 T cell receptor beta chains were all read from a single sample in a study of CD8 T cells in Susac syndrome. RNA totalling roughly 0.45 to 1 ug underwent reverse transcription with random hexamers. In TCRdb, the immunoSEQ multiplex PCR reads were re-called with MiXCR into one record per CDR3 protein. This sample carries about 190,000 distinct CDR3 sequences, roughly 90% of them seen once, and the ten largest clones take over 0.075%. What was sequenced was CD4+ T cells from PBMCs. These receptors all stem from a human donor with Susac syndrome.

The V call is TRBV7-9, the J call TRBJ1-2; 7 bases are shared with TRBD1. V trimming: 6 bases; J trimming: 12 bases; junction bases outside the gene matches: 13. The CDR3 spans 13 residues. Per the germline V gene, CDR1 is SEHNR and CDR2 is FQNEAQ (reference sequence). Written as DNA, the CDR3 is TGTGCCAGCAGACAATCTACAGGGGCCGGGAACACCTTC. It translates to CASRQSTGAGNTF.

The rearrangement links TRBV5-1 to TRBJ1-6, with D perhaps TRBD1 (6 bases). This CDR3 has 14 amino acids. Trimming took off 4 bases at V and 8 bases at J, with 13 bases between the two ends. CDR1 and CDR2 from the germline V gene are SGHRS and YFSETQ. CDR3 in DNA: TGCGCCAGCAGCCCCAGGGGAATGGATTCACCCCTCCACTTT. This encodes CASSPRGMDSPLHF.

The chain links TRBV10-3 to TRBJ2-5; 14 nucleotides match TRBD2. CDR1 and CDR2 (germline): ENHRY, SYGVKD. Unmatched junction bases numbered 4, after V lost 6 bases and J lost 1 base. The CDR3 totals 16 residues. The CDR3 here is CAIRDGTSGGQETQYF. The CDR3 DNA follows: TGTGCCATCAGGGACGGGACTAGCGGGGGCCAAGAGACCCAGTACTTC.

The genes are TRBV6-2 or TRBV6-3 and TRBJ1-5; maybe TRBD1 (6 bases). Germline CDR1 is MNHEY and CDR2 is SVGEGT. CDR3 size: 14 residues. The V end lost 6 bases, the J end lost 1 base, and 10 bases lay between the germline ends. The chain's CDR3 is CASRQGMSNQPQHF. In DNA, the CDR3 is TGTGCCAGCAGACAGGGTATGAGCAATCAGCCCCAGCATTTT.

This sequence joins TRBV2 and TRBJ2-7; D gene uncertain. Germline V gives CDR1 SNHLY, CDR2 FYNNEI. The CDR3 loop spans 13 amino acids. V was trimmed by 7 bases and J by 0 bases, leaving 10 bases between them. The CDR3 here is CASTNSSSYEQYF. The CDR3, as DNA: TGTGCCAGCACAAACTCGAGCTCCTACGAGCAGTACTTC.

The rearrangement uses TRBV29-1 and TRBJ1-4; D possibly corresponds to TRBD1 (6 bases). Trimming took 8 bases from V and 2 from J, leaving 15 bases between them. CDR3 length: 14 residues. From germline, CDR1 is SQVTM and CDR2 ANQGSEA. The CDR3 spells CSFSPGHTNEKLFF. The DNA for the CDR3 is TGCAGCTTCTCCCCGGGACACACTAATGAAAAACTGTTTTTT.

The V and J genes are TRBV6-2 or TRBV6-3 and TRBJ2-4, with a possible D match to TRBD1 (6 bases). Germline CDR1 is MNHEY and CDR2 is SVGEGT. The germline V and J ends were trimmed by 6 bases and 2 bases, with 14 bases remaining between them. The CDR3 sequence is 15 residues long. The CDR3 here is CASRRTVRTKNIQYF. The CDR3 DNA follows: TGTGCCAGCAGAAGGACAGTTCGCACCAAAAACATTCAGTACTTC.

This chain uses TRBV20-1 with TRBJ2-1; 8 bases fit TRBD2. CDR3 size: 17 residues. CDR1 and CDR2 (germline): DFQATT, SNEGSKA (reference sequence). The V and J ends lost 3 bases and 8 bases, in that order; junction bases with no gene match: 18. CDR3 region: CSARVSLAGHRVDEQFF. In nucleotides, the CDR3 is TGCAGTGCTAGGGTCTCCCTAGCGGGTCACCGGGTGGATGAGCAGTTCTTC.

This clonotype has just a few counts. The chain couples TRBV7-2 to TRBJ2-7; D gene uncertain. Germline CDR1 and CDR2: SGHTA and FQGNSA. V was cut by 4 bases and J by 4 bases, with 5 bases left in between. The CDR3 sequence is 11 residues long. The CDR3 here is CASSSLYEQYF. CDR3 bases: TGTGCCAGCAGCTCACTATACGAGCAGTACTTC.

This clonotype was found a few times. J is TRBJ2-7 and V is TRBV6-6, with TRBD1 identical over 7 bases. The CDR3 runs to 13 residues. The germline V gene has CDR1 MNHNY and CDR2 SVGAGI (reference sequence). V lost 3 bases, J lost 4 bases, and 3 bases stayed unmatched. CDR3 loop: CASSYGQEYEQYF. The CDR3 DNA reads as TGTGCCAGCAGTTATGGACAGGAGTACGAGCAGTACTTC.

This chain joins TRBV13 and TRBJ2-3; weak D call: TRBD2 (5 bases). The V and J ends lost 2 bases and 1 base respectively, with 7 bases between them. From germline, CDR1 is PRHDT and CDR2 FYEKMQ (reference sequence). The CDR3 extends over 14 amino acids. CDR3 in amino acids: CASSLRSGTDTQYF. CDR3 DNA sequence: TGTGCCAGCAGCTTACGTAGCGGCACAGATACGCAGTATTTT. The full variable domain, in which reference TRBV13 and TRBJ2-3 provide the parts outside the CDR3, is AAGVIQSPRHLIKEKRETATLKCYPIPRHDTVYWYQQGPGQDPQFLISFYEKMQSDKGSIPDRFSAQQFSDYHSELNMSSLELGDSALYFCASSLRSGTDTQYFGPGTRLTVL.